The next 16 T cell receptor beta chains were all read from a single sample in a study of T cell changes during pregnancy in multiple sclerosis (dated by TCRdb to 2018 to 2020). The library was generated by the immunoSEQ multiplex PCR assay. The table was pulled from immuneACCESS by TCRdb, which kept in-frame rearrangements only. Such tables lose some clones; where checked, under half of the loss comes from unresolved V genes, and the rest has no known cause. The sample table lists 55,000 to 70,000 clones, nearly 90% of them with a count of one. 2% to 3% of the sample rests with the top ten. This specimen was peripheral blood, taken in the first trimester of pregnancy. The receptor set was obtained from a female donor with multiple sclerosis, enrolled in a pregnancy study.

The gene calls are TRBV5-4 and TRBJ2-5; 8 nucleotides line up with TRBD2. The CDR3 length is 15 residues. Looked up from germline, CDR1 is SGHNT and CDR2 is YYREEE (reference sequence). The ends lost 4 bases at V and 7 bases at J; junction bases unmatched: 12. CDR3: CASSPPAGGVGTQYF. DNA of the CDR3: TGTGCCAGCAGCCCCCCCGCGGGGGGAGTAGGGACCCAGTACTTC.

A few counts support this clone. The chain recombines TRBV7-9 with TRBJ1-6; no reliable D call. The V and J ends lost 2 bases and 10 bases respectively, with 21 bases between them. Germline CDR1 is SEHNR and CDR2 is FQNEAQ (reference sequence). The CDR3 runs 17 residues. In DNA form, the CDR3 reads TGTGCCAGCAGCTTATCCTCGCTATTAGGGCCGGGGTCACCCCTCCACTTT. Amino acid sequence: CASSLSSLLGPGSPLHF.

Comment on this clone: The junction and the germline gene differ at one end; a read error may be behind it. This chain connects TRBV7-9 to TRBJ2-2, with 9 bases identical to TRBD1. Germline CDR1 reads SEHNR; CDR2 reads FQNEAQ (reference sequence). The CDR3 consists of 16 residues. CDR3 protein: CASRLGTGGITGELFF. CDR3 sequence (DNA): TGTGCCAGCAGATTAGGTACAGGGGGCATCACCGGGGAGCTGTTTTTT.

The chain's CDR3 is CASSTGQGIQETQYF. The CDR3 region has the DNA TGTGCCAGCAGCACAGGCCAGGGGATCCAAGAGACCCAGTACTTC. The V gene is TRBV11-3, the J gene TRBJ2-5; D is perhaps TRBD1 (6 bases). Germline V gives CDR1 SGHNT, CDR2 YENEEA. CDR3 length: 15 residues. V was trimmed by 5 bases and J by 1 base, leaving 14 bases between them.

This rearrangement joins TRBV6-1 to TRBJ2-7; 7 bases map to TRBD2. The V and J ends lost 2 bases and 2 bases, in that order; junction bases with no gene match: 6. Germline loops: CDR1 MNHNS, CDR2 SASEGT. CDR3 length: 15 amino acids. The CDR3 is CASSEYAGVPYEQYF. The CDR3 region has the DNA TGTGCCAGCAGTGAATACGCGGGAGTGCCCTACGAGCAGTACTTC.

The chain recombines TRBV9 with TRBJ2-7; TRBD1 might be the D (6 bases). Germline assignment: CDR1 SGDLS and CDR2 YYNGEE. CDR3 size: 17 residues. Between the trimmed V and J ends, which lost 1 base and 7 bases, there was a span of 24 bases. The CDR3 is CASSVSGRTDIPREQYF. CDR3 bases: TGTGCCAGCAGCGTATCGGGGCGGACAGATATCCCTAGGGAGCAGTACTTC.

The chain employs TRBV6-1 and TRBJ2-7; D is possibly TRBD2 (5 bases). With 2 bases removed from V and 4 bases from J, the gap between germline ends came to 15 bases. CDR1 and CDR2 (germline): MNHNS, SASEGT. CDR3 length equals 15 residues. CDR3 coding DNA: TGTGCCAGCAGTGAAAGTACGGGGATACAGTACGAGCAGTACTTC. Its protein product is CASSESTGIQYEQYF.

This chain joins TRBV7-3 and TRBJ2-3; 9 positions agree with TRBD1. Germline V gene data show CDR1 as SGHTA and CDR2 as FQGTGA. This CDR3 spans 15 amino acids. With V trimmed by 4 bases and J by 5 bases, 7 bases remained unmatched. In nucleotides, the CDR3 is TGTGCCAGCAGCTCGGGACAGGGAAGGGAAGATACGCAGTATTTT. As protein: CASSSGQGREDTQYF.

This chain connects TRBV11-2 to TRBJ2-3, with D possibly matching TRBD2 (5 bases). The CDR3 consists of 14 residues. Deletions cut 0 bases from V and 3 bases from J, with 7 bases between. The V gene's germline CDR1 is SGHAT and CDR2 FQNNGV. The CDR3 region has the DNA TGTGCCAGCAGCTTAGACGGGAATACAGATACGCAGTATTTT. This codes for CASSLDGNTDTQYF.

The CDR3 region has the DNA TGTGCCAGCAGCCCTGCGCTGGGGATTAGCGGGAGCTCCTACAATGAGCAGTTCTTC. It encodes CASSPALGISGSSYNEQFF. The rearrangement links TRBV7-8 to TRBJ2-1; TRBD2 matches 9 bases. Germline V gene data show CDR1 as SGHVS and CDR2 as FQNEAQ. The CDR3 runs 19 residues. V shed 5 bases and J 0 bases; nucleotides not matched to a gene: 14.

This sequence joins TRBV5-1 and TRBJ1-2, with 7 nucleotides matching TRBD1. The ends lost 0 bases at V and 3 bases at J; junction bases unmatched: 5. The CDR3 is made up of 15 amino acids. The germline V gene has CDR1 SGHRS and CDR2 YFSETQ. CDR3: CASSLGRGTDYGYTF. The CDR3 region has the DNA TGCGCCAGCAGCTTGGGACGGGGGACAGACTATGGCTACACCTTC.

The V and J genes are TRBV7-6 and TRBJ1-5; perhaps TRBD1 as D (5 bases). Trimming removed 1 base from V and 6 bases from J, with 10 bases in between. CDR3 size: 14 residues. The V gene's germline CDR1 is SGHVS and CDR2 FNYEAQ. DNA for the CDR3: TGTGCCAGCAGCTTAGTTCTGGGGGGTCAGCCCCAGCATTTT. This codes for CASSLVLGGQPQHF.

The genes are TRBV2 and TRBJ2-6; 9 nucleotides agree with TRBD1. From germline, CDR1 is SNHLY and CDR2 FYNNEI. The CDR3 consists of 15 residues. The ends lost 9 bases at V and 3 bases at J; junction bases unmatched: 6. The CDR3 sequence: CARGDREDGANVLTF. The CDR3 DNA sequence: TGTGCCAGAGGGGACAGGGAAGATGGGGCCAACGTCCTGACTTTC.

V gene TRBV19 combines with J gene TRBJ2-6, with D hard to call. The CDR3 loop spans 16 amino acids. CDR1 is LNHDA and CDR2 is SQIVND in the germline V gene (reference sequence). Trimming left V 1 base short and J 0 bases short, with 7 bases between. The CDR3 is CASSIARYSGANVLTF. The CDR3 DNA reads as TGTGCCAGTAGTATAGCCCGTTACTCTGGGGCCAACGTCCTGACTTTC. The whole variable domain, remainder taken from reference TRBV19 and TRBJ2-6, is DGGITQSPKYLFRKEGQNVTLSCEQNLNHDAMYWYRQDPGQGLRLIYYSQIVNDFQKGDIAEGYSVSREKKESFPLTVTSAQKNPTAFYLCASSIARYSGANVLTFGAGSRLTVL.

The chain has TRBV6-5 and TRBJ1-1; TRBD1 aligns across 7 bases. The germline CDR1 and CDR2 sequences are MNHEY and SVGAGI. J gave up 7 bases and V 7 bases, and 12 bases lay outside the gene matches. The CDR3 extends over 14 amino acids. CDR3 nucleotides: TGTGCCAGCACCCGTTACAAGGGACAGCTTGAAGCTTTCTTT. Protein: CASTRYKGQLEAFF.

The gene calls are TRBV11-2 and TRBJ2-1, with 12 nucleotides matching TRBD2. V was pared by 5 bases and J by 9 bases, with 17 bases of the junction left unmatched. The CDR3 is 18 residues long. The germline gives CDR1 SGHAT, CDR2 FQNNGV. This chain's CDR3 is CASSPSGPSGGALGEQFF. The CDR3 DNA reads TGTGCCAGCAGCCCTAGTGGCCCTAGCGGGGGGGCCTTGGGTGAGCAGTTCTTC.